This T cell receptor beta chain was sequenced during a study of vaccination and CD4 T cells after COVID-19. About the research overall: Two doses of either BNT162b2 or mRNA-1273 vaccine went to participants.

CDR3 length equals 13 residues. Germline V lookup: CDR1 SEHNR, CDR2 FQNEAQ (reference sequence). V lost 8 bases and J lost 1, with 11 bases in between. One entry per CDR3 protein, called by TCRdb with MiXCR from the PCR reads. Found here are about 18,000 distinct CDR3 sequences, 60% to 75% of them singletons; the top ten hold 1% to 1.3%. This clonotype originated in a human donor who had recovered from COVID-19. The chain uses TRBV7-9 and TRBJ1-1; maybe TRBD1 (5 bases). This material consisted of CD4+ T cells from blood, taken after SARS-CoV-2 vaccination. The CDR3 nucleotides are TGTGCCAGCGGGGCAGGGCCGAACACTGAAGCTTTCTTT. It specifies CASGAGPNTEAFF.